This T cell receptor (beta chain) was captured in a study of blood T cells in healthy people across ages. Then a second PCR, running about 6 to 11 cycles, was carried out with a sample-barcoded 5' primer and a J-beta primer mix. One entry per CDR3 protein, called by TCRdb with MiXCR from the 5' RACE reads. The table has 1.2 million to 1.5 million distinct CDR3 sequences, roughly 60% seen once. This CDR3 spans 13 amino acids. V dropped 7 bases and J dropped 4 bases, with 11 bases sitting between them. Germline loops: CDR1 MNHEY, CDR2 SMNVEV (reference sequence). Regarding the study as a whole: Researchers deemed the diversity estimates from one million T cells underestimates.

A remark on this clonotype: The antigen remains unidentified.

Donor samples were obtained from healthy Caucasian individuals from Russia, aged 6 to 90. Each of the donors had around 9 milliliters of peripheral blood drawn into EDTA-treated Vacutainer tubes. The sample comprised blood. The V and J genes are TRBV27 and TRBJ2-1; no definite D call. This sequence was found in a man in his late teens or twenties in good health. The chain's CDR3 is CASIGPMYNEQFF. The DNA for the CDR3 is TGTGCCAGCATTGGCCCGATGTACAATGAGCAGTTCTTC.